One and the same sample provided the 30 T cell receptor beta chains below, sequenced in a study of T cell responses to AZD1222 COVID-19 vaccine. Assay used: immunoSEQ multiplex PCR; TCRdb lists only in-frame clones, some missing. The sample has nearly 110,000 clones, nearly 90% seen once. This specimen consisted of peripheral blood, obtained 28 days after the second AZD1222 dose. The receptors shown here come from an adult who received the AZD1222 COVID-19 vaccine.

The genes are TRBV5-4 and TRBJ1-2, with D unresolved. Germline CDR1 SGHNT, CDR2 YYREEE (reference sequence). The length of the CDR3 is 13 residues. Trimming cost V 4 bases and J 3 bases, with 10 bases left between them. The CDR3 is CASSGPGHYGYTF. As DNA, the CDR3 is TGTGCCAGCAGCGGGCCGGGCCACTATGGCTACACCTTC. The full variable domain, with the rest looked up from reference TRBV5-4 and TRBJ1-2, is ETGVTQSPTHLIKTRGQQVTLRCSSQSGHNTVSWYQQALGQGPQFIFQYYREEENGRGNFPPRFSGLQFPNYSSELNVNALELDDSALYLCASSGPGHYGYTFGSGTRLTVV.

The gene calls are TRBV19 and TRBJ1-1; 7 bases fit TRBD1. V gave up 6 bases and J gave up 0 bases; unmatched junction bases: 4. Germline values: CDR1 LNHDA, CDR2 SQIVND (reference sequence). The CDR3 length is 14 residues. CDR3 DNA: TGTGCCAGTAGGACGACAGGGATGAACACTGAAGCTTTCTTT. Protein product: CASRTTGMNTEAFF.

V is TRBV19 and J is TRBJ2-5; weak D call: TRBD1 (5 bases). CDR1 and CDR2 from the germline V gene are LNHDA and SQIVND (reference sequence). Trimming pared 3 bases from V and 0 bases from J, leaving 8 bases between. This CDR3 contains 14 residues. The DNA for the CDR3 is TGTGCCAGTAGTATCACAGGACACCAAGAGACCCAGTACTTC. This sequence encodes CASSITGHQETQYF. Full variable domain (outside the CDR3, taken from reference TRBV19 and TRBJ2-5): DGGITQSPKYLFRKEGQNVTLSCEQNLNHDAMYWYRQDPGQGLRLIYYSQIVNDFQKGDIAEGYSVSREKKESFPLTVTSAQKNPTAFYLCASSITGHQETQYFGPGTRLLVL.

The V and J genes are TRBV19 and TRBJ2-7; D is uncertain. Per germline, CDR1 LNHDA and CDR2 SQIVND (reference sequence). Trimming took 1 base from V and 3 from J, leaving 7 bases between them. The CDR3 extends over 13 amino acids. The CDR3 reads CASSIGANYEQYF. CDR3 in DNA: TGTGCCAGTAGTATAGGAGCCAACTACGAGCAGTACTTC.

CDR3 bases: TGTGCCAGCAGTGACGACAGGGTGGAAAACATTCAGTACTTC. Translated, it gives CASSDDRVENIQYF. V usage is TRBV6-6 and J usage is TRBJ2-4, with 7 bases matching TRBD1. Germline V gene sequence: CDR1 MNHNY, CDR2 SVGAGI (reference sequence). Unmatched junction bases numbered 6, after V lost 5 bases and J lost 5 bases. This CDR3 spans 14 amino acids.

The rearrangement uses TRBV5-6 and TRBJ2-7, with a tentative D call TRBD2 (6 bases). Deletions cut 2 bases from V and 2 bases from J, with 14 bases between. The CDR3 is made up of 15 amino acids. Germline V gives CDR1 SGHDT, CDR2 YYEEEE. This chain's CDR3 is CASSFKTGEPYEQYF. CDR3 coding DNA: TGTGCCAGCAGCTTCAAAACGGGAGAGCCCTACGAGCAGTACTTC.

CDR3 protein: CASSLGATNEKLFF. For the CDR3, the DNA is TGCGCCAGCAGCTTAGGTGCAACTAATGAAAAACTGTTTTTT. This chain connects TRBV5-1 to TRBJ1-4; D remains ambiguous. Between the trimmed V and J ends, which lost 2 bases and 0 bases, there was a span of 5 bases. The CDR3 covers 14 residues. Per the germline V gene, CDR1 is SGHRS and CDR2 is YFSETQ.

The V call is TRBV28, the J call TRBJ2-2; D is undetermined. V shed 5 bases and J shed 8 bases, with 15 bases lying between them. Germline assignment: CDR1 MDHEN and CDR2 SYDVKM. The CDR3 runs to 14 residues. The DNA of the CDR3 is TGTGCCAGCAGTGGACCCACAGATTGGGGGGAGCTGTTTTTT. Protein product: CASSGPTDWGELFF.

This chain connects TRBV11-2 to TRBJ2-2, with 7 bases identical to TRBD2. The CDR3 totals 16 residues. V shed 5 bases and J 6 bases; nucleotides not matched to a gene: 12. CDR1 and CDR2 (germline): SGHAT, FQNNGV. CDR3 protein: CASSPGYGGRAGELFF. DNA for the CDR3: TGTGCCAGCAGCCCTGGGTATGGGGGGAGGGCCGGGGAGCTGTTTTTT.

The V gene is TRBV19, the J gene TRBJ2-7, with unresolved D. The CDR3 has 14 amino acids. Germline CDR1 is LNHDA and CDR2 is SQIVND (reference sequence). The V end lost 5 bases, the J end lost 2 bases, and 13 bases lay between the germline ends. CDR3: CASSPWTDAYEQYF. The CDR3, as DNA: TGTGCCAGTAGTCCCTGGACCGACGCCTACGAGCAGTACTTC.

The genes are TRBV3-1 (or the pseudogene TRBV3-2) and TRBJ2-7; D possibly corresponds to TRBD2 (6 bases). The CDR3 consists of 14 residues. Per germline, CDR1 LGHDT and CDR2 YNNKEL (reference sequence). Between the trimmed V and J ends, which lost 1 base and 4 bases, there was a span of 11 bases. CDR3 sequence: CASSQGGVGYEQYF. CDR3 bases: TGTGCCAGCAGCCAAGGCGGGGTGGGGTACGAGCAGTACTTC.

This clone was picked up a small number of times. This sequence joins TRBV15 and TRBJ1-6; D is ambiguous. The CDR3 runs to 13 residues. Trimming left V 5 bases short and J 10 bases short, with 12 bases between. In germline, CDR1 is LNHNV, CDR2 YYDKDF (reference sequence). The CDR3 is CATSEGRESPLHF. Here the CDR3 DNA reads TGTGCCACCAGCGAGGGAAGAGAATCACCCCTCCACTTT.

This clone was observed a handful of times. The chain carries TRBV18 and TRBJ2-3; tentative D call: TRBD2 (6 bases). The germline CDR1 and CDR2 sequences are KGHSH and LQKENI. This CDR3 region has 16 residues. The germline V and J ends were trimmed by 5 bases and 7 bases, with 22 bases remaining between them. The CDR3 DNA reads as TGTGCCAGCTCATATACACTAGGAGGGGCAGGAAATACGCAGTATTTT. It codes for CASSYTLGGAGNTQYF.

The chain recombines TRBV7-2 with TRBJ1-1; D is unresolved. Germline CDR1 and CDR2: SGHTA and FQGNSA. Trimming pared 4 bases from V and 0 bases from J, leaving 6 bases between. This CDR3 has 13 residues. CDR3 sequence: CASSSLMNTEAFF. For the CDR3, the DNA is TGTGCCAGCAGCTCCCTGATGAACACTGAAGCTTTCTTT.

V gene TRBV12-3 or TRBV12-4 combines with J gene TRBJ2-1, with no clear D. CDR3 length equals 12 residues. The germline V and J ends were trimmed by 6 bases and 8 bases, with 11 bases remaining between them. This CDR3 is CASSRPGDEQFF. The CDR3 DNA is TGTGCCAGCAGCCGGCCTGGTGATGAGCAGTTCTTC.

The chain has TRBV3-1 (or the pseudogene TRBV3-2) and TRBJ2-5; tentatively, D is TRBD1 or TRBD2 (6 bases each). This CDR3 region has 14 residues. The V end was cut by 2 bases, the J end by 4 bases, with 11 bases between. Germline loops: CDR1 LGHDT, CDR2 YNNKEL (reference sequence). CDR3 coding DNA: TGTGCCAGCAGCCAAATTGGGGGGCGAGAGACCCAGTACTTC. Amino acid sequence: CASSQIGGRETQYF.

This clone was detected only once. CDR3 amino acids: CASSPQQGVGNSPLHF. CDR3 DNA sequence: TGTGCCAGCTCACCACAGCAGGGGGTTGGGAATTCACCCCTCCACTTT. The rearrangement links TRBV18 to TRBJ1-6; 7 bases map to TRBD1. Germline CDR1 reads KGHSH; CDR2 reads LQKENI. V lost 1 base to trimming and J lost 7 bases; unmatched junction nucleotides: 7. This CDR3 spans 16 amino acids.

The rearrangement joins TRBV5-6 to TRBJ2-7; D remains unclear. Germline V lookup: CDR1 SGHDT, CDR2 YYEEEE. The CDR3 has 11 residues. Trimming shortened V by 3 bases and J by 4 bases, and 5 bases separated the two germline ends. CDR3 region: CASSSIYEQYF. CDR3 sequence (DNA): TGTGCCAGCAGCTCGATTTACGAGCAGTACTTC.

The chain couples TRBV10-3 to TRBJ2-2, with D maybe TRBD2 (6 bases). This CDR3 is built from 15 residues. Deletions cut 4 bases from V and 6 bases from J, with 15 bases between. The V gene's germline CDR1 is ENHRY and CDR2 SYGVKD. This CDR3 is CAISAEEGIAGELFF. DNA of the CDR3: TGTGCCATCAGTGCTGAGGAGGGTATCGCCGGGGAGCTGTTTTTT.

The chain has TRBV24-1 and TRBJ1-5; 7 bases align to TRBD1. The CDR3 totals 16 residues. CDR1 and CDR2 (germline): KGHDR, SFDVKD. J was trimmed by 1 base and V by 2 bases; bases with no gene match: 4. CDR3 region: CATSDSRQGSNQPQHF. The CDR3 DNA is TGTGCCACCAGTGATTCCCGACAGGGAAGCAATCAGCCCCAGCATTTT.

V and J are TRBV7-9 and TRBJ2-5, with TRBD1 matching 7 bases. This CDR3 is built from 14 residues. The trim removed 5 bases at V and 4 bases at J, leaving 7 bases unmatched. Germline V gene sequence: CDR1 SEHNR, CDR2 FQNEAQ (reference sequence). This CDR3 reads CASSPPGQRETQYF. CDR3 DNA: TGTGCCAGCAGCCCCCCGGGACAGAGAGAGACCCAGTACTTC.

The chain joins TRBV6-5 to TRBJ2-4; 10 bases align to TRBD2. The germline CDR1 and CDR2 sequences are MNHEY and SVGAGI. With 5 bases clipped from V and 3 bases from J, the junction kept 1 base outside the gene matches. The CDR3 totals 14 residues. CDR3 in amino acids: CASSSGGVKNIQYF. Here the CDR3 DNA reads TGTGCCAGCAGTAGCGGGGGGGTCAAAAACATTCAGTACTTC.

The chain recombines TRBV7-9 with TRBJ2-6, with 7 bases fitting TRBD1. J lost 0 bases, V lost 4 bases, and 6 bases had no gene match. Germline V gene sequence: CDR1 SEHNR, CDR2 FQNEAQ (reference sequence). The CDR3 extends over 17 amino acids. The CDR3 nucleotides read TGTGCCAGCAGCTACGGGACAGTTAGCTCTGGGGCCAACGTCCTGACTTTC. Residues: CASSYGTVSSGANVLTF. The variable domain in full, with the rest retrieved from reference TRBV7-9 and TRBJ2-6, is DTGVSQNPRHKITKRGQNVTFRCDPISEHNRLYWYRQTLGQGPEFLTYFQNEAQLEKSRLLSDRFSAERPKGSFSTLEIQRTEQGDSAMYLCASSYGTVSSGANVLTFGAGSRLTVL.

The chain joins TRBV5-6 to TRBJ1-1; TRBD1 is a possible D gene (5 bases). Per germline, CDR1 SGHDT and CDR2 YYEEEE. The CDR3 extends over 13 amino acids. The V and J ends lost 4 bases and 4 bases respectively, with 11 bases between them. In DNA, the CDR3 is TGTGCCAGCAGCGCGCAGGGTGGCACTGAAGCTTTCTTT. It codes for CASSAQGGTEAFF.

This sequence joins TRBV3-1 (or the pseudogene TRBV3-2) and TRBJ2-4; D gene unclear. In germline, CDR1 is LGHDT, CDR2 YNNKEL (reference sequence). The CDR3 sequence is 15 residues long. The V end was cut by 0 bases, the J end by 0 bases, with 6 bases between. The CDR3, as DNA: TGTGCCAGCAGCCAAGAACGGATAGCCAAAAACATTCAGTACTTC. It codes for CASSQERIAKNIQYF.

CDR3 bases: TGTGCCAGCACCCCTATTCAGAACACTGAAGCTTTCTTT. Translated, it gives CASTPIQNTEAFF. This rearrangement joins TRBV6-6 to TRBJ1-1; D unresolved. The CDR3 length is 13 residues. Trimming pared 7 bases from V and 1 base from J, leaving 10 bases between. Germline V gene lookup returns CDR1 MNHNY and CDR2 SVGAGI (reference sequence).

The rearrangement links TRBV10-2 to TRBJ1-1; D is possibly TRBD1 (5 bases). The CDR3 has 13 residues. The germline V gene has CDR1 WSHSY and CDR2 SAAADI. V lost 6 bases and J 2 bases, leaving 10 bases between the germline ends. The CDR3 region is CASRTERNTEAFF. The CDR3, as DNA: TGCGCCAGCAGGACAGAAAGAAACACTGAAGCTTTCTTT.

The CDR3 sequence is CASSLGGDTQYF. In DNA form, the CDR3 reads TGTGCCAGCAGTTTAGGGGGAGATACGCAGTATTTT. This chain uses TRBV12-3 or TRBV12-4 with TRBJ2-3; D is undetermined. The germline V and J ends were trimmed by 1 base and 5 bases, with 4 bases remaining between them. The CDR3 has 12 residues.

The rearrangement joins TRBV7-2 to TRBJ2-1; D not certain. Germline-derived CDR1 and CDR2 are SGHTA and FQGNSA. The CDR3 is 15 residues long. Trimming took 3 bases from V and 7 from J, leaving 16 bases between them. The CDR3 region is CASSFWGQENNEQFF. DNA of the CDR3: TGTGCCAGCAGCTTCTGGGGTCAGGAAAATAATGAGCAGTTCTTC. The full variable domain, completed using reference TRBV7-2 and TRBJ2-1, is GAGVSQSPSNKVTEKGKDVELRCDPISGHTALYWYRQSLGQGLEFLIYFQGNSAPDKSGLPSDRFSAERTGGSVSTLTIQRTQQEDSAVYLCASSFWGQENNEQFFGPGTRLTVL.

The chain recombines TRBV6-2 or TRBV6-3 with TRBJ2-6; D unresolved. CDR1 is MNHEY and CDR2 is SVGEGT in the germline V gene. Trimming shortened V by 2 bases and J by 0 bases, and 11 bases separated the two germline ends. The CDR3 covers 17 residues. CDR3 in DNA: TGTGCCAGCAGTTACAACACCCTAAGCTCTGGGGCCAACGTCCTGACTTTC. This gives the protein CASSYNTLSSGANVLTF.